This T cell receptor beta chain was obtained from a study of T cells in Graves' hyperthyroidism and ophthalmopathy. Reasons for excluding patients were uncontrolled infection, other autoimmune disease, pregnancy or lactation. Every diagnosis used clinical symptoms, serum thyroxine and TRAb, thyroid ultrasound and orbital computed tomography. The CDR3 regions of TCR beta were amplified from RNA transcripts. First-round RT-PCR with HTBI primers amplified the TCR CDR3 region. One entry per CDR3 protein, called by TCRdb with MiXCR from the multiplex PCR reads. Altogether approximately 410,000 distinct CDR3 sequences are present, roughly 14% being singletons, with the ten largest covering less than 15%. This CDR3 is built from 12 residues. V lost 2 bases, J lost 10 bases, and 11 bases lay in between. CDR1 is SEHNR, CDR2 FQNEAQ, per germline (reference sequence).

Sequencing was performed on blood. V gene TRBV7-9 combines with J gene TRBJ1-1, with D hard to call. The receptor comes from a man younger than 35 with Graves' ophthalmopathy. CDR3 bases: TGTGCCAGCAGCTTAACGGTGGCAGGAGCTTTCTTT. Translating it yields CASSLTVAGAFF.